Below are 30 T cell receptor beta chains sequenced from a single sample in a study of vaccination and CD4 T cells after COVID-19. Oncomine TCR Beta short-read sequencing was applied to DNA from cultured CD4+ T cells. TCRdb reanalysed the PCR reads using MiXCR and keeps one entry per CDR3 protein. The repertoire holds 15,000 to 20,000 distinct CDR3 sequences, with about 38% as singletons. Treatment given: approximately 10-day PBMC culture with coronavirus spike peptide pools or control peptides (ViraFEST assay). These TCRs' antigens remain unknown. Sequencing was performed on CD4+ T cells from blood, cultured in vitro. The receptors originated from a human donor who had recovered from COVID-19.

The table lists this clonotype with a count of one. The rearrangement uses TRBV29-1 and TRBJ2-2; TRBD2 aligns across 7 bases. J gave up 0 bases and V 3 bases, and 1 base lay outside the gene matches. The CDR3 spans 14 residues. Germline lookup yields CDR1 SQVTM and CDR2 ANQGSEA. In DNA form, the CDR3 reads TGCAGCGTTGAGGGACTAACGAACACCGGGGAGCTGTTTTTT. The encoded protein is CSVEGLTNTGELFF.

J is TRBJ1-1 and V is TRBV20-1; D unresolved. Between the trimmed V and J ends, which lost 7 bases and 1 base, there was a span of 10 bases. This CDR3 contains 12 residues. Germline CDR1 is DFQATT and CDR2 is SNEGSKA (reference sequence). CDR3 region: CSERSPNTEAFF. The CDR3 DNA follows: TGCAGTGAAAGGTCCCCGAACACTGAAGCTTTCTTT.

The sample holds a few counts of this clonotype. The chain joins TRBV10-3 to TRBJ1-2, with TRBD1 matching 10 bases. Germline-derived CDR1 and CDR2 are ENHRY and SYGVKD. The CDR3 loop spans 13 amino acids. The V gene end was trimmed by 4 bases and the J gene end by 8 bases; junction bases not matched to a gene: 4. CDR3 DNA sequence: TGTGCCATCAGTGGACAGGGGGCGGCGGGCTACACCTTC. Protein product: CAISGQGAAGYTF.

The chain recombines TRBV30 with TRBJ2-1; no clear D gene. The CDR3 extends over 16 amino acids. Germline-derived CDR1 and CDR2 are GTSNPN and SVGIG (reference sequence). The V gene lost 0 bases and the J gene lost 7 bases, with 19 bases spanning the gap. CDR3 DNA: TGTGCCTGGAGTGTACGAGCACTCCCCCCTGGTAATGAGCAGTTCTTC. Protein: CAWSVRALPPGNEQFF.

This clonotype qualifies as large. The chain carries TRBV27 and TRBJ2-6; D remains unclear. CDR3 size: 15 residues. The germline V gene encodes CDR1 MNHEY and CDR2 SMNVEV (reference sequence). Trimming left V 4 bases short and J 1 base short, with 8 bases between. CDR3 sequence (DNA): TGTGCCAGCAGTTCCCTCTATTCTGGGGCCAACGTCCTGACTTTC. It codes for CASSSLYSGANVLTF.

The chain uses TRBV28 and TRBJ2-5, with TRBD1 as a possible D gene (6 bases). The germline V and J ends were trimmed by 3 bases and 2 bases, with 28 bases remaining between them. This CDR3 spans 20 amino acids. The germline V gene has CDR1 MDHEN and CDR2 SYDVKM. The CDR3 DNA reads as TGTGCCAGCAGTTTCCCCCTCGCATTCTCGGGACAAATGATTCAAGAGACCCAGTACTTC. Translation gives CASSFPLAFSGQMIQETQYF.

The chain joins TRBV2 to TRBJ1-1, with D possibly matching TRBD1 (5 bases). Germline values: CDR1 SNHLY, CDR2 FYNNEI. The V gene lost 6 bases and the J gene lost 1 base, with 12 bases spanning the gap. This CDR3 is 14 amino acids long. The DNA of the CDR3 is TGTGCCAGCAGCAGGACACGGCGGAACACTGAAGCTTTCTTT. This encodes CASSRTRRNTEAFF.

The V gene is TRBV25-1, the J gene TRBJ2-2, with a possible D match to TRBD1 (6 bases). The V gene lost 8 bases and the J gene lost 1 base, with 11 bases spanning the gap. The CDR3 loop spans 14 amino acids. Germline CDR1 reads MGHDK; CDR2 reads SYGVNS. This CDR3 is CASVDRRNTGELFF. For the CDR3, the DNA is TGTGCCAGCGTCGACAGGAGGAACACCGGGGAGCTGTTTTTT.

In this sample, this clonotype turned up a few times. The V gene is TRBV6-1, the J gene TRBJ2-2; 10 nucleotides line up with TRBD1. In germline, CDR1 is MNHNS, CDR2 SASEGT. The V segment lost 5 bases and the J segment 7 bases; nucleotides outside the gene matches: 4. The CDR3 consists of 14 residues. The chain's CDR3 is CASSRDRGGGELFF. CDR3 DNA sequence: TGTGCCAGCAGTCGGGACAGGGGCGGCGGGGAGCTGTTTTTT.

The gene calls are TRBV2 and TRBJ2-1; no clear D. Germline values: CDR1 SNHLY, CDR2 FYNNEI. This CDR3 has 12 residues. V lost 3 bases and J lost 8, with 8 bases in between. The CDR3 spells CASSDNTDEQFF. The CDR3 DNA is TGTGCCAGCAGTGACAATACCGATGAGCAGTTCTTC.

The V and J genes are TRBV20-1 and TRBJ2-7, with 9 nucleotides matching TRBD2. The trim removed 0 bases at V and 6 bases at J, leaving 12 bases unmatched. CDR1 and CDR2 from the germline V gene are DFQATT and SNEGSKA (reference sequence). The CDR3 covers 16 residues. The CDR3 reads CSARDKRAGGPREQYF. The CDR3 DNA is TGCAGTGCTAGAGATAAAAGGGCGGGAGGGCCGCGCGAGCAGTACTTC.

This clonotype has only a few counts. V and J are TRBV27 and TRBJ2-3; D perhaps matches TRBD1 (6 bases). Germline-derived CDR1 and CDR2 are MNHEY and SMNVEV (reference sequence). The CDR3 is made up of 17 amino acids. Trimming removed 6 bases from V and 2 bases from J, with 21 bases in between. Written as DNA, the CDR3 is TGTGCCAGCAGACCAACCAAAAACAACAGGGACACAGATACGCAGTATTTT. It translates to CASRPTKNNRDTDTQYF.

The sample holds one count of this clonotype. The V call is TRBV24-1, the J call TRBJ2-1, with D perhaps TRBD2 (6 bases). V gave up 3 bases and J gave up 2 bases, with 10 bases separating them. Germline CDR1 reads KGHDR; CDR2 reads SFDVKD. The CDR3 runs 15 residues. The CDR3 DNA reads TGTGCCACCAGTGATGCGGGGACCCCCTACAATGAGCAGTTCTTC. This codes for CATSDAGTPYNEQFF.

V gene TRBV10-3 combines with J gene TRBJ2-3, with D perhaps matching TRBD2 (6 bases). The CDR3 loop spans 15 amino acids. Germline CDR1 reads ENHRY; CDR2 reads SYGVKD. Trimming took 0 bases from V and 4 from J, leaving 11 bases between them. In DNA form, the CDR3 reads TGTGCCATCAGTGAGTCGAGGAGGGACTCAGATACGCAGTATTTT. Translation gives CAISESRRDSDTQYF.

V gene TRBV20-1 combines with J gene TRBJ2-1; unclear D gene. TRBJ2-7 explains the end of the DNA better; the J call may be wrong. The CDR3 is made up of 12 amino acids. CDR1 and CDR2 (germline): DFQATT, SNEGSKA (reference sequence). The CDR3 nucleotides read TGCAGTGCTAGTAGCTTAGCCGGCGAGCAGTACTTC. As protein: CSASSLAGEQYF.

This clonotype occurred a few times. The V call is TRBV27, the J call TRBJ2-1, with TRBD2 matching 11 bases. The V and J ends lost 6 bases and 3 bases, in that order; junction bases with no gene match: 4. This CDR3 has 15 amino acids. Germline CDR1 is MNHEY and CDR2 is SMNVEV (reference sequence). In nucleotides, the CDR3 is TGTGCCAGCAGAGGGGGACTAGCGGACTACAATGAGCAGTTCTTC. It yields the protein CASRGGLADYNEQFF.

The CDR3 sequence is CASSPVDRNQPQHF. The CDR3 DNA follows: TGTGCCAGCTCACCTGTAGACAGAAATCAGCCCCAGCATTTT. This sequence joins TRBV18 and TRBJ1-5, with a tentative D call TRBD1 (5 bases). This CDR3 comprises 14 residues. Germline V lookup: CDR1 KGHSH, CDR2 LQKENI. The V gene lost 3 bases and the J gene lost 4 bases, with 10 bases spanning the gap.

The gene calls are TRBV6-1 and TRBJ1-2; D remains unclear. V dropped 5 bases and J dropped 8 bases, with 15 bases sitting between them. Per germline, CDR1 MNHNS and CDR2 SASEGT. The CDR3 is made up of 13 amino acids. The CDR3 DNA is TGTGCCAGCAGTCCTCTGGAGGGTAGGGGCTACACCTTC. Translated: CASSPLEGRGYTF.

To note about this clonotype: Germline and junction disagree at one end, which may indicate a read error. This chain joins TRBV28 and TRBJ1-4; a possible D gene is TRBD1 (5 bases). Germline assignment: CDR1 MDHEN and CDR2 SYDVKM. The CDR3 has 13 residues. Here the CDR3 reads CASRTLVREKLSF. The CDR3 bases are TGTGCCAGCAGAACATTAGTCAGGGAAAAACTGTCTTTT.

This clonotype has only a few counts. This sequence joins TRBV6-1 and TRBJ1-2; 7 bases match TRBD1. CDR1 and CDR2 (germline): MNHNS, SASEGT. The length of the CDR3 is 15 residues. The V segment lost 5 bases and the J segment 4 bases; nucleotides outside the gene matches: 10. The CDR3 sequence: CASSSTGTAPYGYTF. The CDR3 nucleotides read TGTGCCAGCAGTAGTACCGGGACAGCACCCTATGGCTACACCTTC.

The gene calls are TRBV7-9 and TRBJ2-7, with D possibly matching TRBD1 (5 bases). Germline V lookup: CDR1 SEHNR, CDR2 FQNEAQ (reference sequence). The CDR3 contains 13 residues. Trimming removed 2 bases at V and 6 bases at J, with 11 bases between. The CDR3 is CASSLQPGAEQYF. The CDR3 DNA follows: TGTGCCAGCAGCTTACAGCCTGGGGCCGAGCAGTACTTC. Filled out from reference TRBV7-9 and TRBJ2-7, the complete variable domain reads DTGVSQNPRHKITKRGQNVTFRCDPISEHNRLYWYRQTLGQGPEFLTYFQNEAQLEKSRLLSDRFSAERPKGSFSTLEIQRTEQGDSAMYLCASSLQPGAEQYFGPGTRLTVT.

The V and J genes are TRBV12-3 or TRBV12-4 and TRBJ2-3, with D maybe TRBD2 (6 bases). V was cut by 7 bases and J by 0 bases, with 14 bases left in between. The CDR3 length is 15 residues. CDR3 amino acids: CASKEGGPSTDTQYF. The CDR3 DNA reads TGTGCCAGCAAGGAGGGCGGGCCGAGCACAGATACGCAGTATTTT.

The CDR3, as DNA: TGTGCCAGCAGCTTGGCGGGTAGCGGGCGGTACACCGGGGAGCTGTTTTTT. Protein sequence: CASSLAGSGRYTGELFF. V gene TRBV5-6 combines with J gene TRBJ2-2; TRBD2 matches at 7 bases. J was trimmed by 3 bases and V by 0 bases; bases with no gene match: 8. There are 17 residues in the CDR3. CDR1 and CDR2 (germline): SGHDT, YYEEEE.

The genes are TRBV24-1 and TRBJ2-1, with D possibly matching TRBD1 (6 bases). Trimming took 3 bases from V and 6 from J, leaving 14 bases between them. CDR3 length: 15 amino acids. Germline assignment: CDR1 KGHDR and CDR2 SFDVKD. The CDR3 region has the DNA TGTGCCACCAGTGATGGACAGTCGTTCGGCAATGAGCAGTTCTTC. This gives the protein CATSDGQSFGNEQFF.

This clonotype has only a few counts. The V call is TRBV12-3 or TRBV12-4, the J call TRBJ1-1; D unclear. The CDR3 spans 14 residues. V lost 3 bases and J lost 2, with 10 bases in between. In DNA form, the CDR3 reads TGTGCCAGCAGTTTCAGGCTCAAAAACACTGAAGCTTTCTTT. Residues: CASSFRLKNTEAFF.

The CDR3 DNA reads TGTGCCAGCAGTTACCGGGACAGCGTCGCCTACGAGCAGTACTTC. As protein: CASSYRDSVAYEQYF. The chain uses TRBV6-5 and TRBJ2-7; 7 bases are shared with TRBD1. The CDR3 consists of 15 residues. Per germline, CDR1 MNHEY and CDR2 SVGAGI. V trimming: 2 bases; J trimming: 2 bases; junction bases outside the gene matches: 6.

The chain combines TRBV30 with TRBJ2-7; no firm D call. The CDR3 extends over 12 amino acids. V was shortened by 2 bases and J by 3 bases, with 8 bases between the two germline ends. Germline CDR1 GTSNPN, CDR2 SVGIG (reference sequence). The CDR3 region has the DNA TGTGCCTGGAGTATGTCTTTCTACGAGCAGTACTTC. It yields the protein CAWSMSFYEQYF.

The chain combines TRBV6-1 with TRBJ2-7, with 9 bases fitting TRBD1. Germline CDR1 is MNHNS and CDR2 is SASEGT. The CDR3 totals 13 residues. Trimming cost V 4 bases and J 3 bases; bases outside gene matches: 1. CDR3 protein: CASSADRGYEQYF. As DNA, the CDR3 is TGTGCCAGCAGTGCGGACAGGGGCTACGAGCAGTACTTC.

J is TRBJ2-3 and V is TRBV29-1; D is possibly TRBD1 (6 bases). Germline assignment: CDR1 SQVTM and CDR2 ANQGSEA. Trimming left V 5 bases short and J 4 bases short, with 10 bases between. The CDR3 loop spans 12 amino acids. The CDR3 loop is CSVLGGADTQYF. The CDR3 nucleotides read TGCAGCGTTCTAGGGGGAGCAGATACGCAGTATTTT.

This rearrangement joins TRBV5-4 to TRBJ1-5; D might be TRBD1 (6 bases). V lost 2 bases and J 8 bases, leaving 11 bases between the germline ends. This CDR3 is 13 amino acids long. CDR1 SGHNT and CDR2 YYREEE come from the germline V gene (reference sequence). This CDR3 is CASSLQGQKPQHF. CDR3 nucleotide sequence: TGTGCCAGCAGCTTACAGGGCCAAAAGCCCCAGCATTTT.